This is a list of T cell receptor beta chains from one sample in a study of T cell repertoires in ileal Crohn's disease. Libraries were prepared by immunoSEQ multiplex PCR; TCRdb keeps only in-frame clonotypes and omits some of them. The sample records 11,000 or so clones, around 75% being singletons. Sequencing input: ileal tissue. Receptors originate from an adult with Crohn's disease. Both conserved end residues are part of each CDR3. The D gene is left open where the match is weak. A clone size is listed for some rows: how often the clone was seen (once, few, many), or a class if it is expanded.

size,D,J,V,CDR3,DNA
NA,TRBD1,TRBJ2-7,TRBV6-5,CASWTGSYEQYF,TGTGCCAGCTGGACAGGGTCCTACGAGCAGTACTTC
few,NA,TRBJ2-2,TRBV9,CASSAGGRGGELFF,TGTGCCAGCAGTGCCGGAGGCCGGGGCGGGGAGCTGTTTTTT
NA,NA,TRBJ1-2,TRBV6-5,CASSYSKVGGYTF,TGTGCCAGCAGTTACTCGAAGGTGGGCGGCTACACCTTC
NA,TRBD1,TRBJ1-2,TRBV19,CASSSPSGDSSLWGYGYTF,TGTGCCAGTAGTAGCCCTTCGGGGGACAGCTCGCTATGGGGCTATGGCTACACCTTC
NA,TRBD2,TRBJ2-4,TRBV5-8,CASSFLTSGGPLGKNIQYF,TGTGCCAGCAGCTTCCTGACTAGCGGGGGCCCCTTGGGCAAAAACATTCAGTACTTC
NA,NA,TRBJ1-1,TRBV6-5,CASSYFQQGTEAFF,TGTGCCAGCAGTTACTTCCAACAGGGCACTGAAGCTTTCTTT
NA,NA,TRBJ2-7,TRBV5-5,CASSRWGIGREPLEQYF,TGTGCCAGCAGCCGCTGGGGGATTGGACGGGAGCCCCTCGAGCAGTACTTC
few,TRBD1,TRBJ1-1,TRBV10-3,CAIRRDSSMNTEAFF,TGTGCCATCAGGAGGGACAGTAGCATGAACACTGAAGCTTTCTTT
once,TRBD1,TRBJ2-1,TRBV10-2,CASSDPSPNRGLGYNEQFF,TGCGCCAGCAGTGACCCCTCCCCTAACAGGGGTCTGGGCTACAATGAGCAGTTCTTC
NA,TRBD2,TRBJ2-3,TRBV6-4,CASSEGASGGTDTQYF,TGTGCCAGCAGTGAGGGGGCTAGCGGGGGCACAGATACGCAGTATTTT
NA,NA,TRBJ2-1,TRBV7-2,CASSPPGSSYNEQFF,TGTGCCAGCAGCCCCCCCGGGAGCTCCTACAATGAGCAGTTCTTC
NA,NA,TRBJ1-3,TRBV10-2,CASSESRDRIGSRSGNTIYF,TGCGCCAGCAGTGAGTCGCGAGACAGGATCGGGTCCCGTTCTGGAAACACCATATATTTT
NA,NA,TRBJ1-3,TRBV5-1,CASTDNPSGNTIYF,TGCGCCAGCACGGACAACCCGTCTGGAAACACCATATATTTT
NA,NA,TRBJ1-1,TRBV6-1,CASTGQLNTEAFF,TGTGCCAGCACCGGACAGTTGAACACTGAAGCTTTCTTT
NA,TRBD1,TRBJ1-6,TRBV19,CASSMWGQGHNSPLHF,TGTGCCAGTAGTATGTGGGGACAGGGGCATAATTCACCCCTCCACTTT
NA,NA,TRBJ1-2,TRBV7-2,CASSLGADYGYTF,TGTGCCAGCAGCCTTGGGGCAGACTATGGCTACACCTTC
NA,NA,TRBJ2-7,TRBV6-6,CAVLGVGPEGYEQYF,TGTGCCGTCCTCGGAGTAGGACCCGAGGGCTACGAGCAGTACTTC
NA,TRBD1,TRBJ1-2,TRBV10-3,CAISEFGTGSSGYTF,TGTGCCATCAGTGAGTTTGGGACAGGGAGCAGCGGCTACACCTTC
NA,TRBD1,TRBJ1-6,TRBV18,CASSPGAQGNSYNSPLHF,TGTGCCAGCTCACCTGGGGCACAGGGGAACTCCTATAATTCACCCCTCCACTTT
NA,TRBD1,TRBJ2-3,TRBV5-6,CASSLGGTGTQYF,TGTGCCAGCAGCTTAGGGGGGACAGGTACGCAGTATTTT
NA,NA,TRBJ1-1,TRBV4-3,CASSQTKTLANTEAFF,TGCGCCAGCAGCCAGACCAAGACTCTAGCGAACACTGAAGCTTTCTTT
NA,NA,TRBJ1-1,TRBV6-1,CASSGGTIGTEAFF,TGTGCCAGCAGTGGGGGGACAATCGGGACTGAAGCTTTCTTT
NA,TRBD2,TRBJ2-7,TRBV27,CASSTRTSGHFEQYF,TGTGCCAGCAGTACCCGGACTAGCGGGCATTTCGAGCAGTACTTC
NA,TRBD1,TRBJ2-1,TRBV5-4,CASSLVFQGAHNEQFF,TGTGCCAGCAGCTTGGTATTTCAGGGGGCGCACAATGAGCAGTTCTTC
NA,NA,TRBJ1-1,TRBV4-1,CASSQGASEAFF,TGCGCCAGCAGCCAAGGGGCCTCCGAAGCTTTCTTT
few,NA,TRBJ1-4,TRBV2,CASSLDSGGEKLFF,TGTGCCAGCAGCCTAGACTCCGGGGGGGAAAAACTGTTTTTT
NA,NA,TRBJ1-6,TRBV6-6,CASNMEWENSPLHF,TGTGCCAGCAACATGGAGTGGGAGAATTCACCCCTCCACTTT
NA,NA,TRBJ2-5,TRBV5-1,CASSLFTEPHETQYF,TGCGCCAGCAGCCTATTCACAGAGCCCCACGAGACCCAGTACTTC
NA,TRBD1,TRBJ2-7,TRBV7-2,CASSPDGTGSYEQYF,TGTGCCAGCAGCCCAGATGGGACAGGTTCCTACGAGCAGTACTTC
NA,TRBD2,TRBJ2-5,TRBV5-1,CASSGSLAAGVEAQYF,TGCGCCAGCAGCGGCTCGCTAGCGGCCGGTGTGGAAGCCCAGTACTTC
once,TRBD1,TRBJ2-2,TRBV6-4,CASSEGTGNTGELFF,TGTGCCAGCAGTGAGGGGACAGGGAACACCGGGGAGCTGTTTTTT
NA,NA,TRBJ1-2,TRBV30,CAWSVHRDTHYGYTF,TGTGCCTGGAGTGTACACAGGGACACCCATTATGGCTACACCTTC
NA,NA,TRBJ2-2,TRBV30,CAWSVARDSNTGELFF,TGTGCCTGGAGTGTCGCCAGGGATTCGAACACCGGGGAGCTGTTTTTT
NA,NA,TRBJ1-4,TRBV6-1,CASSVGVSNEKLFF,TGTGCCAGCAGTGTAGGGGTGTCTAATGAAAAACTGTTTTTT
NA,NA,TRBJ1-2,TRBV18,CASSPAGQFGGYGYTF,TGTGCCAGCTCACCGGCGGGCCAATTTGGCGGCTATGGCTACACCTTC
NA,NA,TRBJ1-2,TRBV5-6,CASSLALTPIYGYTF,TGTGCCAGCAGCTTGGCCCTCACACCGATCTATGGCTACACCTTC
NA,NA,TRBJ2-3,TRBV11-2,CASSQGPQGGDTQYF,TGTGCCAGCAGCCAGGGCCCGCAGGGTGGAGATACGCAGTATTTT
NA,NA,TRBJ2-7,TRBV28,CASSLRSGSVSYEQYF,TGTGCCAGCAGTTTACGGTCGGGTTCGGTCTCCTACGAGCAGTACTTC
NA,NA,TRBJ1-3,TRBV5-1,CASSLSRPGNTIYF,TGCGCCAGCAGCTTGAGCAGGCCTGGAAACACCATATATTTT
NA,NA,TRBJ1-2,TRBV6-1,CASEGRSGYTF,TGTGCCAGCGAGGGGAGGAGTGGCTACACCTTC
few,NA,TRBJ1-2,TRBV28,CASSTTGPYGYTF,TGTGCCAGCAGTACGACAGGCCCCTATGGCTACACCTTC
NA,NA,TRBJ2-7,TRBV5-1,CASSSNWGTDEQYF,TGCGCCAGCAGCTCGAATTGGGGGACTGACGAGCAGTACTTC
NA,NA,TRBJ1-1,TRBV2,CASREQGGEAFF,TGTGCCAGCAGGGAACAGGGAGGTGAAGCTTTCTTT
NA,NA,TRBJ1-5,TRBV5-6,CASSRRGSNQPQHF,TGTGCCAGCAGCCGTCGGGGGAGCAATCAGCCCCAGCATTTT
NA,NA,TRBJ1-2,TRBV6-1,CASSPLRGVYGYTF,TGTGCCAGCAGTCCCCTCCGGGGAGTCTATGGCTACACCTTC